This T cell receptor (beta chain) comes out of a study of T cells in Graves' hyperthyroidism and ophthalmopathy. Whole-study findings and limits: Blood also showed most of the thyroid clonotypes that were expanded above 0.001.

The V gene's germline CDR1 is MNHEY and CDR2 SVGAGI. V lost 6 bases and J lost 7, with 13 bases in between. CDR3 length equals 14 residues. Absence of ophthalmopathy progression within 18 months defined stable Graves' hyperthyroidism. Hyperthyroidism patients were newly diagnosed, had disease duration under 2 months, and were aged 18 to 65 years. This clonotype was found many times. Its target is not known. It was RNA transcripts that yielded the amplified TCR beta CDR3 regions. The primer set for the first-round RT-PCR of the TCR CDR3 was HTBI. Via MiXCR, TCRdb re-called the multiplex PCR reads, giving one row per CDR3 protein. The data show roughly 840,000 distinct CDR3 sequences, roughly 40% seen once.

The TCR sequence derives from a man younger than 30 with Graves' hyperthyroidism. The sample comprised blood. J is TRBJ1-6 and V is TRBV6-5; a possible D gene is TRBD1 (5 bases). CDR3 sequence (DNA): TGTGCCAGCAGCCTTACTCAGGGAAATTCACCCCTCCACTTT. Its translation: CASSLTQGNSPLHF.